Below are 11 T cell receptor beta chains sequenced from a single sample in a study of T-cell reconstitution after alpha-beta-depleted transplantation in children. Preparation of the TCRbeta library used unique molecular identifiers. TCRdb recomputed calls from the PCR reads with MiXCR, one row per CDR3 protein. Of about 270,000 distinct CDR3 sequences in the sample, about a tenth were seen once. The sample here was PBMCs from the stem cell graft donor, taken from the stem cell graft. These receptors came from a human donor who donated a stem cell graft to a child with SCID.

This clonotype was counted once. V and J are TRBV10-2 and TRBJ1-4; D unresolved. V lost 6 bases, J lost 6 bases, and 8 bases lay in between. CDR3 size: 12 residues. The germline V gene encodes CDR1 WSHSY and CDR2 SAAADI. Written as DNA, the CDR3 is TGCGCCAGCAGAGGAGTGGATGAAAAACTGTTTTTT. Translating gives CASRGVDEKLFF.

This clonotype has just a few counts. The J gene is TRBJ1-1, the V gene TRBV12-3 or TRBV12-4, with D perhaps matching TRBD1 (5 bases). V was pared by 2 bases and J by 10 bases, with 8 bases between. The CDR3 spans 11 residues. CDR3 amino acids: CASSLSGGAFF. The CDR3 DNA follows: TGTGCCAGCAGTTTATCGGGGGGAGCTTTCTTT.

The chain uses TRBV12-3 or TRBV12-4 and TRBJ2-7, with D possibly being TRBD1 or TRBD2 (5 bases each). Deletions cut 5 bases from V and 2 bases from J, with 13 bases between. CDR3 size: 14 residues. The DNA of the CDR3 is TGTGCCAGCAGTCGGACATGGGGGACCTACGAGCAGTACTTC. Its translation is CASSRTWGTYEQYF.

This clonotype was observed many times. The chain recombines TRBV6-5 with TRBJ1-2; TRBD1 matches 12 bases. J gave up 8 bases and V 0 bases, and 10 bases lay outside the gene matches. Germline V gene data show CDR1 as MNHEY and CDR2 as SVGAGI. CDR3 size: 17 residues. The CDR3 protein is CASSYSTAGQGAGGYTF. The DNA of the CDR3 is TGTGCCAGCAGTTACTCAACAGCGGGACAGGGGGCGGGCGGCTACACCTTC.

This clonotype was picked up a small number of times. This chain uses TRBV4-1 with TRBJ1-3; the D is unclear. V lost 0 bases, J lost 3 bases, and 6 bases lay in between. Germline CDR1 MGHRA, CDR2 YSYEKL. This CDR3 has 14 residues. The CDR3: CASSQDGVGNTIYF. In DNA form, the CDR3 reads TGCGCCAGCAGCCAAGATGGGGTTGGAAACACCATATATTTT.

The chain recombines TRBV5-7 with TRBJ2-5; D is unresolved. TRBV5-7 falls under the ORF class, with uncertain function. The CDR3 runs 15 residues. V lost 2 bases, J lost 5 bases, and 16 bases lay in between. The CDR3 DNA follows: TGTGCCAGCAGCTTAGGGCCCCCAATTGGTGAGACCCAGTACTTC. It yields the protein CASSLGPPIGETQYF.

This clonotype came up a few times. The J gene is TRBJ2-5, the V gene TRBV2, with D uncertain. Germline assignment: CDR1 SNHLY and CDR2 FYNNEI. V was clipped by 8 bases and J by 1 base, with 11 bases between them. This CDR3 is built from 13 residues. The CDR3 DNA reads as TGTGCCAGCCTGAGGTCCTCCCAAGAGACCCAGTACTTC. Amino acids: CASLRSSQETQYF. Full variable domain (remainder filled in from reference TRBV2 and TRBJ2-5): EPEVTQTPSHQVTQMGQEVILRCVPISNHLYFYWYRQILGQKVEFLVSFYNNEISEKSEIFDDQFSVERPDGSNFTLKIRSTKLEDSAMYFCASLRSSQETQYFGPGTRLLVL.

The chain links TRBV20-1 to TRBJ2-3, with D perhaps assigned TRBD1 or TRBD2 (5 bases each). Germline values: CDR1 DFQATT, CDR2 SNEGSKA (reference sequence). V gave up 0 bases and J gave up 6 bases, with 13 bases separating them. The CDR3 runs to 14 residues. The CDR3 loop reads CSARDRGYKDTQYF. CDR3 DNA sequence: TGCAGTGCTAGAGATCGGGGCTACAAGGATACGCAGTATTTT.

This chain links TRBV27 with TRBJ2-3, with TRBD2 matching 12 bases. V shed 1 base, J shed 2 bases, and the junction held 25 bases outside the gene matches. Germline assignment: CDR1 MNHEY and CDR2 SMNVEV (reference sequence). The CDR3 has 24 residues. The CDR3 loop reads CASSLLATPMPPGLAGYDTDTQYF. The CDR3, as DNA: TGTGCCAGCAGTTTATTGGCAACTCCAATGCCCCCTGGACTAGCGGGGTACGACACAGATACGCAGTATTTT.

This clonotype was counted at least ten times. CDR3 DNA: TGCGCCAGCAGCTTGTACCTACAAGAGACCCAGTACTTC. Amino acid sequence: CASSLYLQETQYF. The chain has TRBV5-1 and TRBJ2-5; D gene ambiguous. V lost 1 base and J lost 2, with 6 bases in between. There are 13 residues in the CDR3. The germline CDR1 and CDR2 sequences are SGHRS and YFSETQ.

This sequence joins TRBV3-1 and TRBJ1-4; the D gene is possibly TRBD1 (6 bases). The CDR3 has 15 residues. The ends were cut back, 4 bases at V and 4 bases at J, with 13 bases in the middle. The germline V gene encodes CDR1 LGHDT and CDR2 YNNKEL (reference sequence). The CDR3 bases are TGTGCCAGCAGCCTACGGACAGTAGATAATGAAAAACTGTTTTTT. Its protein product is CASSLRTVDNEKLFF.